The 6 T cell receptor beta chains presented below share a single source sample, sequenced in a study of blood T cell repertoires in COVID-19. The data were produced by immunoSEQ multiplex PCR, yet TCRdb's version contains in-frame clones alone and is incomplete. Found here are some 370,000 clones, 83% of them singletons; the top ten hold around 5%. Sequenced material: PBMCs or T cells enriched from blood (not recorded which). Receptor source: a woman in her fifties or sixties who had recovered from COVID-19.

The gene calls are TRBV4-3 and TRBJ1-2; D is uncertain. V lost 1 base to trimming and J lost 4 bases, with 10 bases between them. The CDR3 is 14 amino acids. The germline CDR1 and CDR2 sequences are LGHNA and YSLEER. CDR3 nucleotides: TGCGCCAGCAGCCAAGCCGCGGGCGGCTATGGCTACACCTTC. It encodes CASSQAAGGYGYTF.

The chain recombines TRBV11-2 with TRBJ1-1; 11 bases align to TRBD1. Germline loops: CDR1 SGHAT, CDR2 FQNNGV. The CDR3 extends over 16 amino acids. Losses at the gene ends were 5 bases for V and 4 bases for J; bases not matched to a gene: 9. DNA of the CDR3: TGTGCCAGCAGCCCACGACCGGGACAGGGGGGCACTGAAGCTTTCTTT. The encoded protein is CASSPRPGQGGTEAFF.

This chain connects TRBV25-1 to TRBJ1-1, with a possible D match to TRBD1 (6 bases). Trimming pared 4 bases from V and 6 bases from J, leaving 12 bases between. Looked up from germline, CDR1 is MGHDK and CDR2 is SYGVNS. The CDR3 has 13 residues. CDR3 amino acids: CASSVGQMAEAFF. Written as DNA, the CDR3 is TGTGCCAGCAGTGTAGGACAGATGGCTGAAGCTTTCTTT.

The rearrangement links TRBV7-8 to TRBJ2-7; D may be TRBD1 (6 bases). The CDR3 runs 14 residues. Looked up from germline, CDR1 is SGHVS and CDR2 is FQNEAQ. V was clipped by 4 bases and J by 4 bases, with 14 bases between them. The CDR3 sequence: CASSWGTQKYEQYF. In DNA form, the CDR3 reads TGTGCCAGCAGCTGGGGGACACAAAAATACGAGCAGTACTTC. Full variable domain (outside the CDR3, taken from reference TRBV7-8 and TRBJ2-7): GAGVSQSPRYKVAKRGQDVALRCDPISGHVSLFWYQQALGQGPEFLTYFQNEAQLDKSGLPSDRFFAERPEGSVSTLKIQRTQQEDSAVYLCASSWGTQKYEQYFGPGTRLTVT.

This chain links TRBV5-8 with TRBJ1-1, with D tentatively TRBD1 (5 bases). Trimming pared 6 bases from V and 2 bases from J, leaving 14 bases between. This CDR3 has 14 amino acids. Germline CDR1 reads SGHTS; CDR2 reads YDEGEE. CDR3 DNA sequence: TGTGCCAGCACCCTCTCGCGGGGCAACACTGAAGCTTTCTTT. It specifies CASTLSRGNTEAFF.

This chain joins TRBV6-1 and TRBJ1-2; D is ambiguous. The CDR3 is 14 residues long. V lost 3 bases to trimming and J lost 8 bases, with 16 bases between them. CDR1 is MNHNS and CDR2 is SASEGT in the germline V gene. CDR3 in amino acids: CASSESGQAYGYTF. The CDR3 DNA sequence: TGTGCCAGCAGTGAGTCTGGGCAGGCGTACGGCTACACCTTC.